These T cell receptor beta chains were read from a single sample in a study of blood T cells in healthy people across ages. Each CDR3 protein is one row after TCRdb ran MiXCR on the 5' RACE reads. Of 800,000 to 1,300,000 distinct CDR3 sequences listed, approximately 25% are singletons. This sample was shared with a second study, whose subject was T cells of mothers and their children.

Sequenced input: blood. The receptors were gathered from a girl aged 2 to 9 in good health. The CDR3 runs from the conserved cysteine through the conserved F or W. Size values are once, few and many counts, or a class for expanded clones, and some rows have none.

CDR3aa,j_gene,abundance,v_gene
CASNSDSANYGYTF,TRBJ1-2,few,TRBV2
CASSPTGFVMNEQFF,-,few,TRBV6-2/TRBV6-3
CASSLGGTGVSYEQYF,TRBJ2-7,few,TRBV11-2
CASSPLTLSGGYTF,TRBJ1-2,few,TRBV14
CASAQEYGYTF,TRBJ1-2,-,TRBV28
CASSSDPSGLRDEQYF,-,-,TRBV6-6
CASSSFRSGGEETQYF,TRBJ2-5,few,TRBV11-2
CASSDGTASTDTQYF,TRBJ2-3,-,TRBV9
CASSLGDALYEQYF,-,-,TRBV12-3/TRBV12-4
CASSHNTGLNTEAFF,TRBJ1-1,-,TRBV4-1
CASGLVRGQVLQETQYF,TRBJ2-5,few,TRBV12-5
CALPRAYYGYTF,TRBJ1-2,-,TRBV7-9
CASPEDGEEKLFF,TRBJ1-4,-,TRBV12-3/TRBV12-4
CAISPRSGDETQYF,TRBJ2-5,-,TRBV10-3
CSALDPVLGGETQYF,TRBJ2-5,-,TRBV20-1
CASSYDFGDGELFF,TRBJ2-2,-,TRBV6-6
CASSLAGGRSVGYTF,TRBJ1-2,few,TRBV7-2
CASSPVGDRGILDGYTF,TRBJ1-2,-,TRBV18
CASSQTGQLNEKLFF,TRBJ1-4,-,TRBV4-1
CASSQVNRVQGEKLFF,TRBJ1-4,few,TRBV3-1
CASRSWRGQGKSSIQYF,TRBJ2-4,few,TRBV4-1
CASSLEGLPRDEQFF,TRBJ2-1,few,TRBV7-2
CSARRLGENTGELFF,TRBJ2-2,few,TRBV20-1
CASSQGSTSSSLWSYNEQFF,TRBJ2-1,-,TRBV14
CASSEWDRAYEQYF,TRBJ2-7,-,TRBV6-1
CASSPSGTTYEQYF,TRBJ2-7,few,TRBV27
CASIPGQGQETQYF,TRBJ2-5,-,TRBV6-1
CASSIDPEGNTEAFF,TRBJ1-1,-,TRBV19
CAISADRAYGYTF,TRBJ1-2,-,TRBV10-3